These 19 T cell receptor beta chains share one sample of origin, sequenced in a study of cytomegalovirus exposure and HLA in healthy donors. It was with 60 Vbeta and 13 Jbeta primers that the PCR ran. Clones were read by immunoSEQ multiplex PCR, and TCRdb kept only the in-frame ones, dropping some. The sample gives 150,000 to 180,000 clones, about 76% of which show up once; about 8.3% is in the top ten. Sample: PBMCs. Source of these receptors: a man between 25 and 39 years old in good health and CMV-seropositive.

The CDR3 here is CASRTLGQANYGYTF. The CDR3, as DNA: TGTGCCAGCAGAACGTTAGGACAGGCCAACTATGGCTACACCTTC. This chain connects TRBV27 to TRBJ1-2, with 7 positions matching TRBD1. The length of the CDR3 is 15 residues. With V trimmed by 6 bases and J by 2 bases, 9 bases remained unmatched. Looked up from germline, CDR1 is MNHEY and CDR2 is SMNVEV (reference sequence).

V gene TRBV7-2 combines with J gene TRBJ2-7, with a possible D match to TRBD1 (5 bases). The CDR3 has 12 residues. V was clipped by 5 bases and J by 6 bases, with 11 bases between them. Germline CDR1 is SGHTA and CDR2 is FQGNSA. In DNA form, the CDR3 reads TGTGCCAGCAGCAGAGACAGTCGCGAGCAGTACTTC. Its protein is CASSRDSREQYF.

The rearrangement uses TRBV10-3 and TRBJ1-1, with D possibly matching TRBD1 (5 bases). Germline V gene data show CDR1 as ENHRY and CDR2 as SYGVKD. The V end lost 7 bases, the J end lost 1 base, and 13 bases lay between the germline ends. This CDR3 region has 14 residues. The CDR3 sequence is CAITSGRGNTEAFF. CDR3 in DNA: TGTGCCATCACCTCGGGGAGGGGGAACACTGAAGCTTTCTTT.

This chain connects TRBV7-3 to TRBJ1-1; possibly TRBD1 for D (6 bases). This CDR3 is 13 amino acids long. V gave up 2 bases and J gave up 11 bases, with 15 bases separating them. The V gene's germline CDR1 is SGHTA and CDR2 FQGTGA. The CDR3 DNA reads TGTGCCAGCAGCTTAGAGAGGCCTGGACAGGCTTTCTTT. Translation gives CASSLERPGQAFF.

This clone showed up just once. V usage is TRBV7-6 and J usage is TRBJ1-2; TRBD1 matches at 7 bases. Looked up from germline, CDR1 is SGHVS and CDR2 is FNYEAQ. V shed 11 bases and J 3 bases; nucleotides not matched to a gene: 6. There are 12 residues in the CDR3. The CDR3 protein is CAVSGTDYGYTF. Here the CDR3 DNA reads TGTGCCGTCTCCGGGACAGACTATGGCTACACCTTC.

The V and J genes are TRBV19 and TRBJ1-2; D not resolved. The ends were cut back, 1 base at V and 4 bases at J, with 16 bases in the middle. The CDR3 covers 16 residues. CDR1 is LNHDA and CDR2 is SQIVND in the germline V gene (reference sequence). CDR3 nucleotide sequence: TGTGCCAGTAGTATAGTTGCGGGGTCGCTTGGCTATGGCTACACCTTC. This sequence encodes CASSIVAGSLGYGYTF.

This rearrangement joins TRBV28 to TRBJ2-3; 8 positions agree with TRBD1. CDR1 and CDR2 from the germline V gene are MDHEN and SYDVKM. Trimming cost V 4 bases and J 4 bases; bases outside gene matches: 7. The CDR3 loop spans 15 amino acids. The CDR3 nucleotides read TGTGCCAGCAGTTCTCAGGGGGCTCGCGCAGATACGCAGTATTTT. The encoded protein is CASSSQGARADTQYF.

As for this clone: Its ends do not fully match the called genes, so a read error is possible. This chain links TRBV6-5 with TRBJ1-2; maybe TRBD1 (5 bases). The CDR3 contains 15 residues. Germline V gives CDR1 MNHEY, CDR2 SVGAGI. The CDR3 DNA reads as TGTGCCAGCAGTTACCACACCAAGAATCGACAGTCCGCCGCCTTC. Its translation: CASSYHTKNRQSAAF.

The genes are TRBV11-2 and TRBJ1-1; possible D gene TRBD1, 5 bases. With 5 bases removed from V and 2 bases from J, the gap between germline ends came to 15 bases. CDR1 SGHAT and CDR2 FQNNGV come from the germline V gene. The CDR3 extends over 15 amino acids. CDR3 sequence (DNA): TGTGCCAGCAGCCTGACCGCGGGGCTTAACACTGAAGCTTTCTTT. Its translation: CASSLTAGLNTEAFF.

The chain joins TRBV6-5 to TRBJ2-7, with TRBD2 matching 9 bases. V dropped 0 bases and J dropped 8; count of bases not matched to a gene: 8. This CDR3 spans 15 amino acids. Germline CDR1 is MNHEY and CDR2 is SVGAGI. Here the CDR3 DNA reads TGTGCCAGCAGTTACTCGATGCTAGCGGGGAAAAAGCAGTACTTC. Translation gives CASSYSMLAGKKQYF.

V usage is TRBV6-5 and J usage is TRBJ1-1, with a possible D match to TRBD1 (5 bases). This CDR3 spans 15 amino acids. Between the trimmed V and J ends, which lost 6 bases and 0 bases, there was a span of 14 bases. CDR1 is MNHEY, CDR2 SVGAGI, per germline. This CDR3 reads CASSYPTEMNTEAFF. The CDR3 region has the DNA TGTGCCAGCAGCTACCCGACAGAGATGAACACTGAAGCTTTCTTT.

This chain uses TRBV7-6 with TRBJ2-5, with 10 nucleotides matching TRBD2. The germline CDR1 and CDR2 sequences are SGHVS and FNYEAQ. This CDR3 comprises 18 residues. Trimming at V came to 1 base and at J to 1 base, leaving 9 bases not matched to a gene. CDR3 in amino acids: CASSLEASGRVGQETQYF. The CDR3 DNA is TGTGCCAGCAGCTTAGAGGCTAGCGGGAGAGTGGGCCAAGAGACCCAGTACTTC.

In nucleotides, the CDR3 is TGTGCCAGCAGCTTAGTGGGTGGCAGGCAAGAGACCCAGTACTTC. This translates into CASSLVGGRQETQYF. This chain links TRBV7-7 with TRBJ2-5; D unresolved. V lost 1 base to trimming and J lost 2 bases, with 11 bases between them. There are 15 residues in the CDR3. From germline, CDR1 is SSHAT and CDR2 FNYEAQ (reference sequence).

The chain employs TRBV21-1 and TRBJ2-7; whether TRBD1, the table's D call, matches the DNA was not checked. TRBV21-1 is a pseudogene. This CDR3 has 11 residues. The CDR3 DNA reads as TGTGCCGGAGGACAGGGCCACGAGCAGTACTTC. Residues: CAGGQGHEQYF.

The CDR3 nucleotides read TGTGCCAGCACCCAGCCGGGTTTCTACAATGAGCAGTTCTTC. Amino acids: CASTQPGFYNEQFF. The rearrangement joins TRBV6-5 to TRBJ2-1; D is uncertain. The CDR3 sequence is 14 residues long. Germline lookup yields CDR1 MNHEY and CDR2 SVGAGI. Trimming stripped 7 bases from V and 3 bases from J, with 13 bases between.

This chain connects TRBV5-4 to TRBJ1-1; D is unresolved. The CDR3 consists of 16 residues. The germline V gene has CDR1 SGHNT and CDR2 YYREEE (reference sequence). Trimming removed 4 bases at V and 3 bases at J, with 19 bases between. The CDR3 DNA reads TGTGCCAGCAGCACCCGACTGTGGGTCGGAGACACTGAAGCTTTCTTT. Translated, it gives CASSTRLWVGDTEAFF.

V gene TRBV19 combines with J gene TRBJ1-2; tentative D call: TRBD1 (6 bases). Germline V gene sequence: CDR1 LNHDA, CDR2 SQIVND (reference sequence). The V gene lost 5 bases and the J gene lost 6 bases, with 10 bases spanning the gap. The CDR3 covers 12 residues. This CDR3 reads CASSARDNGYTF. In nucleotides, the CDR3 is TGTGCCAGTAGTGCCCGGGACAATGGCTACACCTTC.

A single count supports this clone. J is TRBJ2-1 and V is TRBV7-9, with TRBD2 matching over 9 bases. The V segment lost 1 base and the J segment 4 bases; nucleotides outside the gene matches: 2. This CDR3 has 15 amino acids. In germline, CDR1 is SEHNR, CDR2 FQNEAQ (reference sequence). The CDR3 loop reads CASSLVTSGYNEQFF. As DNA, the CDR3 is TGTGCCAGCAGCTTAGTCACTAGCGGGTACAATGAGCAGTTCTTC. The full variable domain, its missing parts supplied by reference TRBV7-9 and TRBJ2-1, is DTGVSQNPRHKITKRGQNVTFRCDPISEHNRLYWYRQTLGQGPEFLTYFQNEAQLEKSRLLSDRFSAERPKGSFSTLEIQRTEQGDSAMYLCASSLVTSGYNEQFFGPGTRLTVL.

The chain has TRBV30 and TRBJ1-1; the D gene is possibly TRBD1 (6 bases). CDR3 size: 13 residues. The V end was cut by 5 bases, the J end by 1 base, with 11 bases between. Looked up from germline, CDR1 is GTSNPN and CDR2 is SVGIG (reference sequence). CDR3 sequence (DNA): TGTGCCTGGGTTCAGGGGTCGAACACTGAAGCTTTCTTT. Its protein product is CAWVQGSNTEAFF.